Following are 10 T cell receptor beta chains from one sample sequenced in a study of cytomegalovirus exposure and HLA in healthy donors. Amplification used 60 Vbeta primers and 13 Jbeta primers. Data came from immunoSEQ multiplex PCR; TCRdb stores just in-frame clones and leaves some out. Of some 150,000 clones listed, around 79% are singletons. The sample consisted of PBMCs. These receptors were taken from a male donor in good health and CMV-seronegative.

The V call is TRBV7-2, the J call TRBJ2-3; tentative D call: TRBD2 (5 bases). The CDR3 contains 15 residues. CDR1 is SGHTA and CDR2 is FQGNSA in the germline V gene. Trimming took off 1 base at V and 0 bases at J, with 8 bases between the two ends. The CDR3 nucleotides are TGTGCCAGCAGCTTAGTTAGGACTAGCACAGATACGCAGTATTTT. This translates into CASSLVRTSTDTQYF.

The chain combines TRBV18 with TRBJ2-6; 8 positions match TRBD1. The J segment lost 0 bases and the V segment lost 2 bases, leaving 6 bases of the junction unmatched. The germline V gene has CDR1 KGHSH and CDR2 LQKENI. CDR3 length: 18 amino acids. The CDR3 nucleotides read TGTGCCAGCTCACCAGACTGGACAGGGTTCTCTGGGGCCAACGTCCTGACTTTC. Translation gives CASSPDWTGFSGANVLTF.

This clone appeared a few times. V gene TRBV7-3 combines with J gene TRBJ1-1; D is perhaps TRBD1 (6 bases). This CDR3 has 18 residues. Germline CDR1 SGHTA, CDR2 FQGTGA. Trimming took 4 bases from V and 3 from J, leaving 24 bases between them. CDR3 residues: CASSWTGNWRGGDTEAFF. The CDR3 DNA sequence: TGTGCCAGCAGCTGGACCGGAAACTGGCGGGGGGGCGACACTGAAGCTTTCTTT.

The chain combines TRBV28 with TRBJ2-3, with D maybe TRBD2 (6 bases). Trimming took off 3 bases at V and 0 bases at J, with 7 bases between the two ends. This CDR3 spans 14 amino acids. From germline, CDR1 is MDHEN and CDR2 SYDVKM. CDR3 sequence reads: CASSFAGSTDTQYF. The CDR3 region has the DNA TGTGCCAGCAGTTTCGCGGGGAGCACAGATACGCAGTATTTT.

The chain carries TRBV5-8 and TRBJ1-4; TRBD1 agrees at 12 bases. There are 15 residues in the CDR3. Trimming removed 4 bases from V and 7 bases from J; junction bases left unmatched: 5. The V gene's germline CDR1 is SGHTS and CDR2 YDEGEE. Here the CDR3 DNA reads TGTGCCAGCAGCGAGGGGACAGGGGGCAGTGAAAAACTGTTTTTT. Translating gives CASSEGTGGSEKLFF.

The chain has TRBV28 and TRBJ2-7, with 12 bases lining up with TRBD2. The CDR3 length is 15 residues. The germline V gene has CDR1 MDHEN and CDR2 SYDVKM. V was clipped by 5 bases and J by 2 bases; unmatched bases: 4. The CDR3 nucleotides are TGTGCCAGCAGTCGCCGGACTAGCGGGGCCTACGAGCAGTACTTC. It codes for CASSRRTSGAYEQYF.

A single count supports this clone. The V call is TRBV9, the J call TRBJ2-3; tentatively, D is TRBD1 (6 bases). The CDR3 is made up of 15 amino acids. CDR1 and CDR2 (germline): SGDLS, YYNGEE. The germline V and J ends were trimmed by 1 base and 5 bases, with 14 bases remaining between them. The CDR3 bases are TGTGCCAGCAGCGTACGGGACATGGAGCTAGATACGCAGTATTTT. Amino acid sequence: CASSVRDMELDTQYF.

This clone was counted only a few times. The V call is TRBV10-2, the J call TRBJ1-6; 7 positions match TRBD1. CDR1 WSHSY and CDR2 SAAADI come from the germline V gene. This CDR3 has 15 amino acids. The ends lost 6 bases at V and 5 bases at J; junction bases unmatched: 7. The DNA for the CDR3 is TGCGCCAGCAGACCCACAGGGGTTAATAATTCACCCCTCCACTTT. Translation: CASRPTGVNNSPLHF.

The J gene is TRBJ2-5, the V gene TRBV12-5; D is possibly TRBD1 (6 bases). The CDR3 runs 13 residues. V was cut by 3 bases and J by 2 bases, with 7 bases left in between. Germline V CDR1 and CDR2: LGHNT, FRNRAP. CDR3 DNA sequence: TGTGCTAGTGGTTTAGGACAGCAAGAGACCCAGTACTTC. Translation: CASGLGQQETQYF.

The genes are TRBV27 and TRBJ2-1; the D is unclear. Looked up from germline, CDR1 is MNHEY and CDR2 is SMNVEV (reference sequence). The CDR3 is made up of 17 amino acids. Trimming removed 2 bases at V and 0 bases at J, with 14 bases between. The CDR3 nucleotides are TGTGCCAGCAGTTTAATAGTTAGCTCCAGCTCCTACAATGAGCAGTTCTTC. It is translated as CASSLIVSSSSYNEQFF.